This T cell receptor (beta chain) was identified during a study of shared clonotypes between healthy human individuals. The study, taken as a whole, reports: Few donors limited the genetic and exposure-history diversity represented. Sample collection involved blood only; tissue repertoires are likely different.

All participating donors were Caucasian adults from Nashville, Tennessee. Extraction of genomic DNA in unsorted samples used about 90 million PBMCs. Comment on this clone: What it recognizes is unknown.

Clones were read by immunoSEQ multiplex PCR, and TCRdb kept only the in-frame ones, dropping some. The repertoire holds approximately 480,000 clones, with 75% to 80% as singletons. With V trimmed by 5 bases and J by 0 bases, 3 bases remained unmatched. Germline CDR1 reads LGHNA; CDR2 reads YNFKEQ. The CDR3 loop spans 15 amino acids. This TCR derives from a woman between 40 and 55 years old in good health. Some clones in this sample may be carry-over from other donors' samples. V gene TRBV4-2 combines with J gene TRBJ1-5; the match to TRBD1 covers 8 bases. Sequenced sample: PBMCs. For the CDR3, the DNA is TGTGCCAGCAGCGCACAGGGGGATAGCAATCAGCCCCAGCATTTT. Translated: CASSAQGDSNQPQHF.